This T cell receptor (beta chain) appears in the sequencing data of a study of PD-1 blockade in classical Hodgkin lymphoma. Measured with immunoSEQ multiplex PCR; TCRdb has only the in-frame clones, and not every one. In the table there are some 39,000 clones, around nine tenths of which are singletons. V was cut by 1 base and J by 1 base, with 7 bases left in between. This CDR3 region has 14 residues. Germline values: CDR1 SEHNR, CDR2 FQNEAQ (reference sequence). As concerns this clone: Its antigen is still unknown.

With no exception, relapse followed autologous stem cell transplantation in all patients, and brentuximab vedotin exposure varied. Broader study findings: The study found complete responders had baseline diversity similar to newly diagnosed patients. Significantly greater TCR diversity emerged by C4D1 in CD4+ cells but not CD8+ cells.

Sample: peripheral blood mononuclear cells (PBMCs), taken at baseline. This sequence joins TRBV7-9 and TRBJ1-1; D is unresolved. The TCR comes from a human donor with classical Hodgkin lymphoma. CDR3 sequence reads: CASSLGLANTEAFF. CDR3 bases: TGTGCCAGCAGCTTAGGCCTAGCGAACACTGAAGCTTTCTTT.